This TCR beta chain appears in the sequencing data of a study of blood T cell repertoires in COVID-19. This CDR3 is 13 amino acids long. The germline gives CDR1 PRHDT, CDR2 FYEKMQ (reference sequence). Trimming took 5 bases from V and 2 from J, leaving 9 bases between them. As processed by the authors: Scientists estimated how many nucleated cells there were by amplifying reference gene primers. The assay was immunoSEQ multiplex PCR, and TCRdb's table has in-frame clones only and misses some. The DNA was the basis for D and trimming; V, J and clone size are from that table. Of about 120,000 clones detected, more than 90% appear once; the ten largest clones hold 4% to 5%.

Sequencing input: peripheral blood. This TCR came from a man in his 60s with COVID-19, enrolled during active disease. This chain uses TRBV13 with TRBJ1-1; maybe TRBD1 (5 bases). CDR3 nucleotide sequence: TGTGCCAGCAGCCTCGACAGAAACACTGAAGCTTTCTTT. It translates to CASSLDRNTEAFF.